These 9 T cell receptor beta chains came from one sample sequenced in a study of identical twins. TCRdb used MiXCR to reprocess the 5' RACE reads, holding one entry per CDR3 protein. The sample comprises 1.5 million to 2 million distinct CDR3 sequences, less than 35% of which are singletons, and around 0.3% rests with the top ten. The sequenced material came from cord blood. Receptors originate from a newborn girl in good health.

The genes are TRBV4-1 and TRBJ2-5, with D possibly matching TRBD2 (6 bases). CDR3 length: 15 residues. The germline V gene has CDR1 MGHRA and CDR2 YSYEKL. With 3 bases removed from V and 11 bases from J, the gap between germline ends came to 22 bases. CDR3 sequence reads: CASSQRDSNNNEQYF. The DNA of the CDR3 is TGCGCCAGCAGCCAGAGGGACTCGAACAACAATGAGCAGTACTTC.

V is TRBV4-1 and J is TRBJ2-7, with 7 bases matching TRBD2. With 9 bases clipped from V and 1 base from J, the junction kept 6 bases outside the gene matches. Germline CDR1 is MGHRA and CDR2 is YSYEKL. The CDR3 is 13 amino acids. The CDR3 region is CARRLALSYEQYF. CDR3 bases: TGCGCCAGAAGACTAGCCCTATCCTACGAGCAGTACTTC.

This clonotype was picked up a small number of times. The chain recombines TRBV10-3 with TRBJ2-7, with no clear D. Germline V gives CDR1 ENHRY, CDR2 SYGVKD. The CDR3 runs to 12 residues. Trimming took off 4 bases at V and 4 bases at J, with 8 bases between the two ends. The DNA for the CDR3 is TGTGCCATCAGTGCCCTCTCTTACGAGCAGTACTTC. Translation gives CAISALSYEQYF.

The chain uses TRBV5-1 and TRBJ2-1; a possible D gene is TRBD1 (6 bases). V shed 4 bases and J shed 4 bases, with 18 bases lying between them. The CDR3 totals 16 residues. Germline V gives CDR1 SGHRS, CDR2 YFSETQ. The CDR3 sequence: CASSPPQQGRYNEQFF. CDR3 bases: TGCGCCAGCAGCCCACCCCAACAGGGCCGATACAATGAGCAGTTCTTC.

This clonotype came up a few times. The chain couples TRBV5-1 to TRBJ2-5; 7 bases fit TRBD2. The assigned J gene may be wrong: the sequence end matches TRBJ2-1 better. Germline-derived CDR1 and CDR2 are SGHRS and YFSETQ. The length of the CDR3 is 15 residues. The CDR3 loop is CASSLAGGSQETQFF. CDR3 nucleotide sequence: TGCGCCAGCAGCTTGGCCGGGGGGAGCCAAGAGACCCAGTTCTTC.

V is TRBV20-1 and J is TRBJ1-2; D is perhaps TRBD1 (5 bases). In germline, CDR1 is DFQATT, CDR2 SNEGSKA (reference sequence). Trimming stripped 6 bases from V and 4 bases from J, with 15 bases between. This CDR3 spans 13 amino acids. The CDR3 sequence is CSAAAGSVYGYTF. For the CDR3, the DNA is TGCAGTGCAGCAGCAGGGTCGGTCTATGGCTACACCTTC.

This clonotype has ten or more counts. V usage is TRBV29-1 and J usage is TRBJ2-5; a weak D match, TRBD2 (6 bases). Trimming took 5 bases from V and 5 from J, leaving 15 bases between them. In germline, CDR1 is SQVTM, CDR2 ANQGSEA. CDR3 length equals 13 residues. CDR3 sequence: CSVTPGAGETQYF. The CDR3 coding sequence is TGCAGCGTTACCCCCGGCGCGGGGGAGACCCAGTACTTC.

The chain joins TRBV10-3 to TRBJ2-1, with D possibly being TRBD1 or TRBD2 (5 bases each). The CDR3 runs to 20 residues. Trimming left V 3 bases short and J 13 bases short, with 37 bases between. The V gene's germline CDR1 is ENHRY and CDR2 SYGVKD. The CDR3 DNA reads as TGTGCCATCAGTGAAAGGGTGGCACAGGTTTTTGCAGACTTGAGGGAGACCCAGTTCTTC. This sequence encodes CAISERVAQVFADLRETQFF.

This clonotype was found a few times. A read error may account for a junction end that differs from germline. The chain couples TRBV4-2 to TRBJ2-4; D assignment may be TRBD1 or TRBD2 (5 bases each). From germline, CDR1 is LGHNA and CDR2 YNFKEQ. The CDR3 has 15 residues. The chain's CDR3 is CASKGSLLAKNVQYF. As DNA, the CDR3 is TGTGCCAGCAAGGGGAGCCTTCTAGCCAAAAACGTTCAGTACTTC.